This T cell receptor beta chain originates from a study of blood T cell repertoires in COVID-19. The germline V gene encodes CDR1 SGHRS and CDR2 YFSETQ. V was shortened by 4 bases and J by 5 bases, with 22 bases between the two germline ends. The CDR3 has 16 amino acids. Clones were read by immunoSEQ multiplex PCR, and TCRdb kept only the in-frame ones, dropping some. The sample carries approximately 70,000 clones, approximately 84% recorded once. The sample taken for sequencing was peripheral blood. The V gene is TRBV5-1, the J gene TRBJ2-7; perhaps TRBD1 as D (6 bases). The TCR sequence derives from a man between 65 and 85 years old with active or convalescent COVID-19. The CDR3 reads CASSGSLQGIPDEQYF. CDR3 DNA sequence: TGCGCCAGCAGCGGCAGTTTGCAGGGGATCCCTGACGAGCAGTACTTC. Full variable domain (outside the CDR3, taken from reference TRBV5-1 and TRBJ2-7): KAGVTQTPRYLIKTRGQQVTLSCSPISGHRSVSWYQQTPGQGLQFLFEYFSETQRNKGNFPGRFSGRQFSNSRSEMNVSTLELGDSALYLCASSGSLQGIPDEQYFGPGTRLTVT.